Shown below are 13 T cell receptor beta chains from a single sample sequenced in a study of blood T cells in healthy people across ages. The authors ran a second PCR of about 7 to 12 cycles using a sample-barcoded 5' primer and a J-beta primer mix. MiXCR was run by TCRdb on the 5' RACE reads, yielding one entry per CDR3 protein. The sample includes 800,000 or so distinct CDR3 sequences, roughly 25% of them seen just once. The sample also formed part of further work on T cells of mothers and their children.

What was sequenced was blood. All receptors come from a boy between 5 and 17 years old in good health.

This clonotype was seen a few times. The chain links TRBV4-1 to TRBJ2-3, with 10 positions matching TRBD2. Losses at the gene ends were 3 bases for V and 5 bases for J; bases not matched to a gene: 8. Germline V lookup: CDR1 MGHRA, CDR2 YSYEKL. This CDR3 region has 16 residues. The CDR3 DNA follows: TGCGCCAGCAGCCAGGATCTAGCGGGGGTCGTAGATACGCAGTATTTT. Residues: CASSQDLAGVVDTQYF.

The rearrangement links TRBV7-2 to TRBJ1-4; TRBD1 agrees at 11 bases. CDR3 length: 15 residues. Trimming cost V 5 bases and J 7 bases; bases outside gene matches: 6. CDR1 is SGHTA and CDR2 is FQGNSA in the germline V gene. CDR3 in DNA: TGTGCCAGCAGCCCCTGGACAGGGGGCGGTGAAAAACTGTTTTTT. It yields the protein CASSPWTGGGEKLFF.

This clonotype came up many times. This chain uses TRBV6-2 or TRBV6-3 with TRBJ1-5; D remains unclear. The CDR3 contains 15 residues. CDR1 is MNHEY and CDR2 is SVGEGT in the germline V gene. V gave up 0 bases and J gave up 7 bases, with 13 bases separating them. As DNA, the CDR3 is TGTGCCAGCAGTTACTCGGAGCTTACGGGGCAGCCCCAGCATTTT. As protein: CASSYSELTGQPQHF.

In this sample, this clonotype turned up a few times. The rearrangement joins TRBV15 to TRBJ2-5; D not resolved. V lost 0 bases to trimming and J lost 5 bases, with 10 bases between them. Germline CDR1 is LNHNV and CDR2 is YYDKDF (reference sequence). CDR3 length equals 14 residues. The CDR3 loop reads CATSRDGASETQYF. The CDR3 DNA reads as TGTGCCACCAGCAGAGATGGTGCTAGTGAGACCCAGTACTTC.

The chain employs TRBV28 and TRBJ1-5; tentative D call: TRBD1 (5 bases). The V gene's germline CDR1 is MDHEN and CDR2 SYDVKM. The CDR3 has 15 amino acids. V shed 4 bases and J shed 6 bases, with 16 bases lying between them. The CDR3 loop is CASSSPGGGLQPQHF. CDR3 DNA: TGTGCCAGCAGTTCCCCCGGGGGTGGTCTTCAGCCCCAGCATTTT.

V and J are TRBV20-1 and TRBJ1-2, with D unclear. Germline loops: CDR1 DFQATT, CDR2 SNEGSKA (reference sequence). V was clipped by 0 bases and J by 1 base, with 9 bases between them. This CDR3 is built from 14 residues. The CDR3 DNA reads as TGCAGTGCTAGAGATCCGTCTGGTAACTATGGCTACACCTTC. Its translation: CSARDPSGNYGYTF.

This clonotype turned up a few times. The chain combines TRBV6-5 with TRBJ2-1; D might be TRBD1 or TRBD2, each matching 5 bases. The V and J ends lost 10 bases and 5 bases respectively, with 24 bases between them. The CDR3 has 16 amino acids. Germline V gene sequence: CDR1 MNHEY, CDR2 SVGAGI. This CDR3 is CATWNGKGSVHNEQFF. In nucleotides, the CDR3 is TGTGCCACCTGGAACGGGAAGGGGTCGGTGCACAATGAGCAGTTCTTC.

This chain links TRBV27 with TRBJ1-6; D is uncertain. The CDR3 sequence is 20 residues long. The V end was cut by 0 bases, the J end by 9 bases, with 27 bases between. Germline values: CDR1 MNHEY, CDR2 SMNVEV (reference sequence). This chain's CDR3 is CASSLSREAFDGRRFSPLHF. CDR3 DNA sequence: TGTGCCAGCAGTTTATCACGTGAAGCGTTTGATGGCCGAAGGTTTTCACCCCTCCACTTT.

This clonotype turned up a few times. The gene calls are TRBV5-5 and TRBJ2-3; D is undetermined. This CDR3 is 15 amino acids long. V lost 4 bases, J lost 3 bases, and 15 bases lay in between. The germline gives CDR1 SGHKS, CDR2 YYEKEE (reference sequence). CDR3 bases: TGTGCCAGCAGCGTGCTCCCCAGAGTGACAGATACGCAGTATTTT. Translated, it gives CASSVLPRVTDTQYF.

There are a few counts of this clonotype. The CDR3 protein is CASSLGGSDEKLFF. The CDR3 bases are TGTGCCAGCAGCTTAGGGGGTTCGGATGAAAAACTGTTTTTT. The V call is TRBV7-2, the J call TRBJ1-4; the D is unclear. V lost 1 base and J lost 6, with 9 bases in between. CDR1 SGHTA and CDR2 FQGNSA come from the germline V gene. The CDR3 runs 14 residues.

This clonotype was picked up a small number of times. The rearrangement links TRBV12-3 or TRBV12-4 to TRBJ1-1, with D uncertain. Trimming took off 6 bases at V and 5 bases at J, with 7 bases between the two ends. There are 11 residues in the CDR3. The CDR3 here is CASSPWTEAFF. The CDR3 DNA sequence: TGTGCCAGCAGCCCATGGACTGAAGCTTTCTTT.

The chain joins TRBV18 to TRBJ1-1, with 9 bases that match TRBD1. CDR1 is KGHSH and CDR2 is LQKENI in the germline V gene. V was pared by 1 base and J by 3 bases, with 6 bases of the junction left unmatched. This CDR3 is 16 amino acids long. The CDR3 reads CASSPRGQGRDTEAFF. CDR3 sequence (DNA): TGTGCCAGCTCACCACGAGGACAGGGGAGAGACACTGAAGCTTTCTTT.

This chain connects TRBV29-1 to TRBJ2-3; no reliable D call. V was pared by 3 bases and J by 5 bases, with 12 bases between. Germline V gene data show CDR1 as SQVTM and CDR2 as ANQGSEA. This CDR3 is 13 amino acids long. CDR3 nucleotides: TGCAGCGTTGAGGGATGGTTTTTAGATACGCAGTATTTT. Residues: CSVEGWFLDTQYF.